This entry features one T cell receptor (beta chain) sequence. This entry comes from a study of blood T cell repertoires in COVID-19. In the study overall: Sites in the United States, Italy and Spain provided acute and convalescent COVID-19 samples. T cells, B-cell-depleted T cells, or PBMCs supplied cDNA or gDNA.

In the study's own analysis: Reference gene primers were amplified, and this amplification served to estimate nucleated cell counts. Sequenced by immunoSEQ multiplex PCR; TCRdb stores in-frame clones only, minus some. The DNA was the basis for D and trimming; V, J and clone size are from that table. This table has approximately 210,000 clones, approximately 82% appearing once. The clonotype was recovered from a woman aged 50 to 65 with acute or convalescent COVID-19. The specimen sequenced was peripheral blood.

CDR3 in amino acids: CAWSIGQGGETQYF. In nucleotides, the CDR3 is TGTGCCTGGAGTATTGGACAGGGAGGAGAGACCCAGTACTTC. The rearrangement uses TRBV30 and TRBJ2-5, with TRBD1 identical over 8 bases. The CDR3 is made up of 14 amino acids. Trimming at V came to 2 bases and at J to 4 bases, leaving 6 bases not matched to a gene. Germline V CDR1 and CDR2: GTSNPN, SVGIG (reference sequence).